The 10 T cell receptor beta chains below all came from one sample that was sequenced in a study of control samples from healthy donors and cancer patients. Here immunoSEQ multiplex PCR was the method, and the copy in TCRdb shows in-frame clones only, minus some. The table has 100,000 to 150,000 clones, less than 95% seen once. The material sequenced was blood. The receptors shown here come from a man between 18 and 29 years old in good health.

This chain uses TRBV7-3 with TRBJ1-1; 8 bases match TRBD1. Germline V gene lookup returns CDR1 SGHTA and CDR2 FQGTGA. The CDR3 runs 14 residues. The junction had 2 bases not matched to a gene; V was cut back by 0 bases and J by 5 bases. CDR3: CASSLTGDRTEAFF. For the CDR3, the DNA is TGTGCCAGCAGCTTAACTGGGGACAGGACTGAAGCTTTCTTT.

This clone was detected only a few times. The J gene is TRBJ1-3, the V gene TRBV2, with TRBD1 identical over 7 bases. This CDR3 is 13 amino acids long. J lost 6 bases, V lost 5 bases, and 4 bases had no gene match. Germline V gene sequence: CDR1 SNHLY, CDR2 FYNNEI. The CDR3 DNA reads as TGTGCCAGCAGTCCGGGACAGTTAAACACCATATATTTT. It specifies CASSPGQLNTIYF.

The chain links TRBV18 to TRBJ1-1; 7 bases line up with TRBD1. From germline, CDR1 is KGHSH and CDR2 LQKENI. Unmatched junction bases numbered 6, after V lost 1 base and J lost 4 bases. The CDR3 totals 15 residues. CDR3 amino acids: CASSPRSQGGTEAFF. CDR3 in DNA: TGTGCCAGCTCACCACGTTCTCAGGGGGGCACTGAAGCTTTCTTT. Full variable domain (rest looked up from reference TRBV18 and TRBJ1-1): NAGVMQNPRHLVRRRGQEARLRCSPMKGHSHVYWYRQLPEEGLKFMVYLQKENIIDESGMPKERFSAEFPKEGPSILRIQQVVRGDSAAYFCASSPRSQGGTEAFFGQGTRLTVV.

This clone occurred a few times. This chain links TRBV6-6 with TRBJ2-3; D is perhaps TRBD1 (5 bases). Germline V gene sequence: CDR1 MNHNY, CDR2 SVGAGI (reference sequence). The V end lost 2 bases, the J end lost 2 bases, and 11 bases lay between the germline ends. The CDR3 has 15 residues. The CDR3 reads CASSYVRRDTDTQYF. In DNA form, the CDR3 reads TGTGCCAGCAGTTACGTCCGCAGGGACACAGATACGCAGTATTTT.

The V call is TRBV10-3, the J call TRBJ1-4, with D possibly TRBD1 on 5 matching bases. The germline V gene has CDR1 ENHRY and CDR2 SYGVKD. The CDR3 totals 13 residues. Trimming left V 3 bases short and J 6 bases short, with 8 bases between. The CDR3 loop is CAISDRADEKLFF. DNA of the CDR3: TGTGCCATCAGTGACAGGGCGGATGAAAAACTGTTTTTT.

The J gene is TRBJ2-7, the V gene TRBV5-8; 7 bases match TRBD1. Germline lookup yields CDR1 SGHTS and CDR2 YDEGEE. CDR3 size: 14 residues. V trimming: 3 bases; J trimming: 3 bases; junction bases outside the gene matches: 6. Written as DNA, the CDR3 is TGTGCCAGCAGCTCAGACAGGGTCTACTACGAGCAGTACTTC. Residues: CASSSDRVYYEQYF.

This chain joins TRBV5-1 and TRBJ1-3; D remains ambiguous. CDR1 SGHRS and CDR2 YFSETQ come from the germline V gene. The CDR3 runs 16 residues. V shed 5 bases and J shed 0 bases, with 15 bases lying between them. The CDR3 sequence is CASRPPGGLSGNTIYF. The CDR3 nucleotides are TGCGCCAGCAGACCCCCGGGAGGCCTCTCTGGAAACACCATATATTTT. Variable domain in full (rest from reference TRBV5-1 and TRBJ1-3): KAGVTQTPRYLIKTRGQQVTLSCSPISGHRSVSWYQQTPGQGLQFLFEYFSETQRNKGNFPGRFSGRQFSNSRSEMNVSTLELGDSALYLCASRPPGGLSGNTIYFGEGSWLTVV.

This clone occurred once. This chain links TRBV7-6 with TRBJ1-2; no firm D call. CDR3 size: 15 residues. V lost 5 bases, J lost 3 bases, and 16 bases lay in between. Germline CDR1 reads SGHVS; CDR2 reads FNYEAQ. The CDR3: CASSPYSQGHYGYTF. DNA for the CDR3: TGTGCCAGCAGCCCATACTCTCAAGGCCACTATGGCTACACCTTC. The full variable domain, in which reference TRBV7-6 and TRBJ1-2 provide the parts outside the CDR3, is GAGVSQSPRYKVTKRGQDVALRCDPISGHVSLYWYRQALGQGPEFLTYFNYEAQQDKSGLPNDRFSAERPEGSISTLTIQRTEQRDSAMYRCASSPYSQGHYGYTFGSGTRLTVV.

V usage is TRBV11-1 and J usage is TRBJ1-2, with D unclear. Germline V gives CDR1 SGHAT, CDR2 FQDESV (reference sequence). Trimming took off 5 bases at V and 8 bases at J, with 12 bases between the two ends. This CDR3 contains 12 residues. CDR3 residues: CASSRTPNGYTF. CDR3 nucleotides: TGTGCCAGCAGCCGTACCCCCAACGGCTACACCTTC.

The rearrangement links TRBV29-1 to TRBJ2-7; 7 nucleotides line up with TRBD1. Germline assignment: CDR1 SQVTM and CDR2 ANQGSEA. V dropped 4 bases and J dropped 0; count of bases not matched to a gene: 3. This CDR3 comprises 13 residues. The DNA for the CDR3 is TGCAGCGTTGTAAGGGACAGCTCCTACGAGCAGTACTTC. It encodes CSVVRDSSYEQYF.